This T cell receptor (beta chain) was sequenced in a study of T cell responses to AZD1222 COVID-19 vaccine. Study-wide points: With dominance at 160-218 and 743-854, vaccine-associated CD4 TCRs spanned spike. Among spike-specific TCRs, nearly half reportedly target unmutated variant regions.

As for this clone: Its antigen is currently unknown.

Clones were sequenced by immunoSEQ multiplex PCR, and TCRdb holds only the in-frame ones, with some missing. The sample shows approximately 75,000 clones, roughly 90% of them seen only once. The TCR was taken from an adult who received the AZD1222 COVID-19 vaccine. Sample: peripheral blood, taken 28 days after the second AZD1222 dose.

The CDR3 spells CASSQDPHPGNTIYF. In nucleotides, the CDR3 is TGCGCCAGCAGCCAAGACCCTCATCCTGGAAACACCATATATTTT. The chain couples TRBV4-3 to TRBJ1-3; D is unclear. CDR1 is LGHNA and CDR2 is YSLEER in the germline V gene. The V and J ends lost 0 bases and 2 bases respectively, with 8 bases between them. The CDR3 has 15 residues.